The present TCR beta chain was sequenced within a study of cytomegalovirus exposure and HLA in healthy donors. Turning to the study itself: A preliminary data release comprised 91 million or so unique TCRs obtained from HLA-typed donors.

Germline loops: CDR1 MNHEY, CDR2 SVGAGI. This CDR3 comprises 14 residues. Unmatched junction bases numbered 3, after V lost 5 bases and J lost 4 bases. Study conclusions and caveats: In a later analysis, most CMV-associated TCR beta chains appeared HLA-restricted.

A word on this clone: What it recognizes is unknown.

PCR used 60 Vbeta primers and 13 Jbeta primers. Sequencing was performed with immunoSEQ multiplex PCR; in TCRdb, only in-frame clones are kept and a portion is missing. This table holds fewer than 250,000 clones, roughly four fifths found once. Sequencing was done on a sample of PBMCs. The V gene is TRBV6-5, the J gene TRBJ1-2; 11 bases are a match to TRBD1. This sequence was found in a girl aged 5-17 years in good health and CMV-seronegative. CDR3 amino acids: CASSLDRGLYGYTF. The DNA of the CDR3 is TGTGCCAGCAGTCTGGACAGGGGGCTCTATGGCTACACCTTC.